The sequence of this TCR beta chain was determined in a study of cytomegalovirus exposure and HLA in healthy donors. Overall study results and limits: Most of the CMV-associated TCR beta chains (in a later analysis) appeared to be HLA-restricted. A later analysis reportedly found that, within productive TCRs, an Asian-associated ancestry cluster had fewer N-insertions than the mean observed across the approximately 700 donors. Both high specificity and high sensitivity reportedly marked the classifier's diagnosis of cytomegalovirus status.

Samples came from healthy bone marrow donors. In the case of this clone: What it recognizes is unknown.

The PCR used 60 Vbeta and 13 Jbeta primers. Measured with immunoSEQ multiplex PCR; TCRdb has only the in-frame clones, and not every one. This table has about 180,000 clones, 82% appearing once. There are 14 residues in the CDR3. The germline gives CDR1 SGHRS, CDR2 YFSETQ. V was trimmed by 4 bases and J by 5 bases, leaving 15 bases between them. The origin of this receptor is a woman between 45 and 65 years old in good health and CMV-seronegative. The specimen was PBMCs. This chain uses TRBV5-1 with TRBJ2-5; D might be TRBD1 (5 bases). The CDR3, as DNA: TGCGCCAGCAGCCTTCGGACATTATCCGAGACCCAGTACTTC. Protein: CASSLRTLSETQYF. Together with reference TRBV5-1 and TRBJ2-5, the CDR3 gives the full variable domain: KAGVTQTPRYLIKTRGQQVTLSCSPISGHRSVSWYQQTPGQGLQFLFEYFSETQRNKGNFPGRFSGRQFSNSRSEMNVSTLELGDSALYLCASSLRTLSETQYFGPGTRLLVL.